These 26 T cell receptor beta chains were all obtained from the same sample, sequenced in a study of identifying expanded T cells in peripheral blood. The table came from immunoSEQ multiplex PCR; TCRdb's copy has only in-frame clones and leaves some out. The sample lists more than 90,000 clones; 87% were seen once. The sample comprised blood. The receptors shown here come from a person between 18 and 75 years old in good health.

V gene TRBV10-3 combines with J gene TRBJ2-7; TRBD2 agrees at 7 bases. Germline V gives CDR1 ENHRY, CDR2 SYGVKD. The CDR3 loop spans 15 amino acids. The junction had 5 bases not matched to a gene; V was cut back by 3 bases and J by 0 bases. The CDR3 sequence: CAISDMGGASYEQYF. The CDR3 DNA reads TGTGCCATCAGTGATATGGGAGGGGCCTCCTACGAGCAGTACTTC.

The rearrangement joins TRBV7-2 to TRBJ2-1, with D perhaps matching TRBD1 or TRBD2 (5 bases each). Germline loops: CDR1 SGHTA, CDR2 FQGNSA. This CDR3 is 13 amino acids long. V was pared by 3 bases and J by 6 bases, with 9 bases between. The CDR3 spells CASSFRGFNEQFF. The CDR3, as DNA: TGTGCCAGCAGCTTCCGGGGCTTCAATGAGCAGTTCTTC.

V is TRBV2 and J is TRBJ2-7; D unclear. This CDR3 spans 13 amino acids. Germline V gene data show CDR1 as SNHLY and CDR2 as FYNNEI. V lost 4 bases and J 3 bases, leaving 10 bases between the germline ends. The CDR3 DNA reads as TGTGCCAGCAGTGTGGGGTACCTCTACGAGCAGTACTTC. Translation gives CASSVGYLYEQYF.

The chain combines TRBV1 with TRBJ2-7; TRBD2 is taken as the D call from the table, unchecked against the DNA. TRBV1 is an annotated pseudogene. This CDR3 has 16 residues. The DNA of the CDR3 is TGCACCAGCAGCCAAGAGGGGCGGGGGACATCCTACGAGCAGTACTTC. Protein sequence: CTSSQEGRGTSYEQYF.

The chain uses TRBV5-6 and TRBJ2-5, with TRBD2 identical over 15 bases. The V segment lost 5 bases and the J segment 5 bases; nucleotides outside the gene matches: 7. Germline lookup yields CDR1 SGHDT and CDR2 YYEEEE. This CDR3 spans 16 amino acids. The CDR3 loop reads CASRRTSGGAGETQYF. For the CDR3, the DNA is TGTGCCAGCAGGAGGACTAGCGGGGGGGCCGGGGAGACCCAGTACTTC.

The chain recombines TRBV28 with TRBJ2-2; 7 nucleotides match TRBD2. With 3 bases clipped from V and 7 bases from J, the junction kept 5 bases outside the gene matches. CDR1 and CDR2 from the germline V gene are MDHEN and SYDVKM. The CDR3 is 14 residues long. The CDR3: CASSLPGRNGELFF. For the CDR3, the DNA is TGTGCCAGCAGTTTGCCCGGGAGGAACGGGGAGCTGTTTTTT.

This chain connects TRBV7-9 to TRBJ2-7; D is perhaps TRBD1 (6 bases). The CDR3 sequence is 15 residues long. Germline V gene lookup returns CDR1 SEHNR and CDR2 FQNEAQ (reference sequence). V was shortened by 1 base and J by 0 bases, with 10 bases between the two germline ends. The CDR3 DNA reads as TGTGCCAGCAGCTTAGTCAGGGGTCCCTCCTACGAGCAGTACTTC. It is translated as CASSLVRGPSYEQYF.

The V call is TRBV4-3, the J call TRBJ1-1; D gene ambiguous. Trimming took off 0 bases at V and 1 base at J, with 12 bases between the two ends. The CDR3 is made up of 16 amino acids. Germline lookup yields CDR1 LGHNA and CDR2 YSLEER. The CDR3 nucleotides are TGCGCCAGCAGCCAAGAGTGGAACAGAGAGAACACTGAAGCTTTCTTT. It encodes CASSQEWNRENTEAFF.

V and J are TRBV6-5 and TRBJ2-3; TRBD2 matches at 10 bases. Germline V CDR1 and CDR2: MNHEY, SVGAGI. The CDR3 is 15 amino acids. J gave up 2 bases and V 6 bases, and 5 bases lay outside the gene matches. This CDR3 is CASSLLAGYTDTQYF. The CDR3 DNA is TGTGCCAGCAGCCTACTAGCGGGGTACACAGATACGCAGTATTTT.

The V and J genes are TRBV29-1 and TRBJ1-1, with unresolved D. The V and J ends lost 2 bases and 1 base respectively, with 11 bases between them. The CDR3 length is 14 residues. Germline CDR1 reads SQVTM; CDR2 reads ANQGSEA. In DNA, the CDR3 is TGCAGCGTTGAACTGGGCCCTTCGAACACTGAAGCTTTCTTT. Residues: CSVELGPSNTEAFF.

In this sample, this clone turned up once. V usage is TRBV21-1 and J usage is TRBJ2-3. TRBV21-1 is given as a pseudogene. The CDR3 loop spans 11 amino acids. The CDR3 DNA reads as TGTGCCAGCAGCAGGAAATATACGCAGTATTTT. This codes for CASSRKYTQYF.

The count of this clone is one. The rearrangement uses TRBV6-1 and TRBJ1-5; possible D gene TRBD1, 5 bases. CDR3 length: 14 residues. Looked up from germline, CDR1 is MNHNS and CDR2 is SASEGT. The V end lost 10 bases, the J end lost 2 bases, and 15 bases lay between the germline ends. CDR3: CATHPGWGNQPQHF. The CDR3, as DNA: TGTGCCACCCACCCAGGGTGGGGCAATCAGCCCCAGCATTTT.

The rearrangement uses TRBV5-6 and TRBJ1-2, with a weak D call TRBD1 (6 bases). The CDR3 has 15 amino acids. Trimming removed 5 bases from V and 4 bases from J, with 18 bases in between. CDR1 SGHDT and CDR2 YYEEEE come from the germline V gene. Here the CDR3 reads CASRSLSQGPYGYTF. The DNA for the CDR3 is TGTGCCAGCAGATCCCTCTCCCAGGGGCCCTATGGCTACACCTTC.

This clone was counted once. The chain carries TRBV4-1 and TRBJ2-1; D unresolved. This CDR3 has 12 residues. Germline assignment: CDR1 MGHRA and CDR2 YSYEKL. Trimming shortened V by 0 bases and J by 8 bases, and 5 bases separated the two germline ends. The CDR3 spells CASSQDGYEQFF. Written as DNA, the CDR3 is TGCGCCAGCAGCCAAGATGGGTATGAGCAGTTCTTC.

V usage is TRBV6-5 and J usage is TRBJ2-7; 7 nucleotides align to TRBD2. From germline, CDR1 is MNHEY and CDR2 SVGAGI. Unmatched junction bases numbered 5, after V lost 3 bases and J lost 3 bases. This CDR3 region has 14 residues. In DNA, the CDR3 is TGTGCCAGCAGTTATTTAAGCGGGATCTACGAGCAGTACTTC. Its protein is CASSYLSGIYEQYF.

The gene calls are TRBV5-1 and TRBJ2-7; no definite D call. Germline V lookup: CDR1 SGHRS, CDR2 YFSETQ. Trimming took 5 bases from V and 1 from J, leaving 10 bases between them. CDR3 size: 13 residues. CDR3 in amino acids: CASSALGSYEQYF. The CDR3 region has the DNA TGCGCCAGCAGTGCATTGGGGTCCTACGAGCAGTACTTC.

The CDR3 spells CASSQDQGLSTDTQYF. DNA for the CDR3: TGTGCCAGCAGCCAAGACCAAGGACTAAGCACAGATACGCAGTATTTT. This chain connects TRBV4-2 to TRBJ2-3; D perhaps matches TRBD2 (6 bases). Germline-derived CDR1 and CDR2 are LGHNA and YNFKEQ. V was clipped by 0 bases and J by 0 bases, with 10 bases between them. CDR3 length equals 16 residues.

V gene TRBV11-2 combines with J gene TRBJ1-3; D not resolved. Trimming pared 7 bases from V and 2 bases from J, leaving 12 bases between. The CDR3 is 14 residues long. Germline V gene sequence: CDR1 SGHAT, CDR2 FQNNGV. The CDR3 spells CASTLVGTGNTIYF. As DNA, the CDR3 is TGTGCCAGCACCCTCGTAGGAACTGGAAACACCATATATTTT.

This chain joins TRBV11-2 and TRBJ2-3, with 12 bases lining up with TRBD2. The CDR3 is made up of 16 amino acids. Germline lookup yields CDR1 SGHAT and CDR2 FQNNGV. V lost 5 bases, J lost 3 bases, and 6 bases stayed unmatched. The CDR3 sequence: CASSQDLAGGTDTQYF. The CDR3 region has the DNA TGTGCCAGCAGCCAAGATCTAGCGGGGGGGACAGATACGCAGTATTTT.

J is TRBJ1-5 and V is TRBV28, with 9 positions matching TRBD1. CDR1 MDHEN and CDR2 SYDVKM come from the germline V gene. Trimming at V came to 5 bases and at J to 6 bases, leaving 8 bases not matched to a gene. CDR3 size: 15 residues. For the CDR3, the DNA is TGTGCCAGCAGTACAGGGGGCGGACTAGGTCAGCCCCAGCATTTT. This gives the protein CASSTGGGLGQPQHF.

This clone was observed a few times. The rearrangement uses TRBV19 and TRBJ2-5, with TRBD1 matching 8 bases. The CDR3 is 18 residues long. J was trimmed by 7 bases and V by 6 bases; bases with no gene match: 22. Per germline, CDR1 LNHDA and CDR2 SQIVND (reference sequence). CDR3 DNA sequence: TGTGCCAGTAGCGACAGGGGTACAGGATTGGGTAAACGTTGGACCCAGTACTTC. Its translation: CASSDRGTGLGKRWTQYF. The whole variable domain, remainder taken from reference TRBV19 and TRBJ2-5, is DGGITQSPKYLFRKEGQNVTLSCEQNLNHDAMYWYRQDPGQGLRLIYYSQIVNDFQKGDIAEGYSVSREKKESFPLTVTSAQKNPTAFYLCASSDRGTGLGKRWTQYFGPGTRLLVL.

The gene calls are TRBV6-5 and TRBJ2-5, with D possibly TRBD1 on 6 matching bases. Germline assignment: CDR1 MNHEY and CDR2 SVGAGI. This CDR3 spans 13 amino acids. The V end was cut by 0 bases, the J end by 7 bases, with 9 bases between. This chain's CDR3 is CASSYSTGWTQYF. The CDR3 nucleotides are TGTGCCAGCAGTTACTCGACAGGATGGACCCAGTACTTC.

The chain couples TRBV9 to TRBJ2-3; D uncertain. The CDR3 consists of 16 residues. V lost 3 bases and J lost 0, with 14 bases in between. The V gene's germline CDR1 is SGDLS and CDR2 YYNGEE. Here the CDR3 DNA reads TGTGCCAGCAGCGCAAGGACGGATTCTAGCACAGATACGCAGTATTTT. Protein: CASSARTDSSTDTQYF. Full variable domain (missing parts from reference TRBV9 and TRBJ2-3): DSGVTQTPKHLITATGQRVTLRCSPRSGDLSVYWYQQSLDQGLQFLIQYYNGEERAKGNILERFSAQQFPDLHSELNLSSLELGDSALYFCASSARTDSSTDTQYFGPGTRLTVL.

The V call is TRBV14, the J call TRBJ2-7; 9 nucleotides match TRBD1. V lost 4 bases, J lost 4 bases, and 11 bases stayed unmatched. CDR1 is SGHDN and CDR2 is FVKESK in the germline V gene. The CDR3 consists of 16 residues. Written as DNA, the CDR3 is TGTGCCAGCAGCCCAGGGACAGGGAGGGGCCGGTACGAGCAGTACTTC. It is translated as CASSPGTGRGRYEQYF.

This sequence joins TRBV18 and TRBJ2-2, with 9 bases lining up with TRBD1. The germline V gene has CDR1 KGHSH and CDR2 LQKENI. V gave up 6 bases and J gave up 0 bases; unmatched junction bases: 5. The CDR3 consists of 16 residues. CDR3 in DNA: TGTGCCAGCTCCACAGGGGGCGCGCCGAACACCGGGGAGCTGTTTTTT. Translating it yields CASSTGGAPNTGELFF.

The chain combines TRBV9 with TRBJ1-3, with D possibly matching TRBD1 (5 bases). The CDR3 totals 15 residues. Looked up from germline, CDR1 is SGDLS and CDR2 is YYNGEE. V gave up 4 bases and J gave up 0 bases, with 11 bases separating them. The CDR3 DNA is TGTGCCAGCAGCCCCCCGGGGGGCTCTGGAAACACCATATATTTT. Amino acids: CASSPPGGSGNTIYF.